Listed below are T cell receptor beta chains from one sample, sequenced in a study of T-cell memory formation after mild COVID-19. MiXCR was run by TCRdb on the 5' RACE reads, yielding one entry per CDR3 protein. The repertoire holds some 490,000 distinct CDR3 sequences, roughly 18% seen once, with 9% to 15% in the top ten. The sequenced material came from PBMCs or a T cell subset sorted from them (not recorded which). The receptors were gathered from an adult woman who had mild COVID-19 (a few samples of this study predate the infection). Cell type and time point are not known. Both conserved end residues are part of each CDR3. A D gene is named only where the DNA matches it firmly. Rows may omit the clone size; those that give it use once, few, many or a size class.

>TRBV9|NA|TRBJ1-1|NA
CASSGPLHRERNTEAFF
TGTGCCAGCAGCGGTCCCCTCCACAGGGAAAGGAACACTGAAGCTTTCTTT
>TRBV9|NA|TRBJ2-1|NA
CASSGAVYNEQFF
TGTGCCAGCAGCGGGGCCGTCTACAATGAGCAGTTCTTC
>TRBV5-1|TRBD1|TRBJ1-1|NA
CASSTAGQGATEAFF
TGCGCCAGCAGCACGGCGGGACAGGGGGCGACTGAAGCTTTCTTT
>TRBV12-3/TRBV12-4|TRBD2|TRBJ2-5|NA
CASSSKAGGPATTQYF
TGTGCCAGCAGTTCTAAAGCGGGAGGGCCTGCGACGACCCAGTACTTC
>TRBV12-3/TRBV12-4|TRBD1|TRBJ2-4|few
CASLGQGENIQYF
TGTGCCAGCCTCGGGCAGGGGGAAAACATTCAGTACTTC
>TRBV7-9|NA|TRBJ2-2|few
CASSLRALHTGELFF
TGTGCCAGCAGCTTGCGAGCCCTTCACACCGGGGAGCTGTTTTTT
>TRBV7-9|TRBD1|TRBJ1-2|few
CASSPQGDVGYTF
TGTGCCAGCAGCCCACAGGGGGATGTTGGCTACACCTTC
>TRBV9|NA|TRBJ1-1|few
CASSVGWRNTEAFF
TGTGCCAGCAGCGTAGGGTGGAGGAACACTGAAGCTTTCTTT
>TRBV2|NA|TRBJ2-1|NA
CASSLTLSYNEQFF
TGTGCCAGCAGCCTGACCCTCTCCTACAATGAGCAGTTCTTC
>TRBV20-1|NA|TRBJ2-1|NA
CSSVRSLSSYNEQFF
TGCAGCAGCGTACGATCCCTAAGCTCCTACAATGAGCAGTTCTTC
>TRBV7-2|NA|TRBJ2-5|NA
CASRRPDQETQYF
TGTGCCAGCAGAAGGCCGGACCAAGAGACCCAGTACTTC
>TRBV12-3/TRBV12-4|TRBD2|TRBJ2-1|NA
CASSLARTSGNGEQFF
TGTGCCAGCAGTTTGGCCCGGACTAGCGGGAACGGTGAGCAGTTCTTC
>TRBV6-2/TRBV6-3|NA|TRBJ1-1|few
CASSYLNTEAFF
TGTGCCAGCAGTTACCTCAACACTGAAGCTTTCTTT
>TRBV2|NA|TRBJ2-7|NA
CASSVEGQSSHYEQYF
TGTGCCAGCAGTGTAGAAGGTCAGAGTTCCCACTACGAGCAGTACTTC
>TRBV9|NA|TRBJ1-3|NA
CASSVEQGENTIYF
TGTGCCAGCAGCGTAGAACAGGGCGAAAACACCATATATTTT
>TRBV27|TRBD1|TRBJ2-5|NA
CASSPRQGAWGLQETQYF
TGTGCCAGCAGTCCCCGACAGGGGGCTTGGGGATTACAAGAGACCCAGTACTTC
>TRBV6-2/TRBV6-3|NA|TRBJ1-5|few
CASSYGADQPQHF
TGTGCCAGCAGTTACGGGGCCGATCAGCCCCAGCATTTT
>TRBV9|TRBD2|TRBJ2-1|NA
CASTLHWGGNEQFF
TGTGCCAGCACCCTACATTGGGGGGGCAATGAGCAGTTCTTC
>TRBV3-1|NA|TRBJ2-7|few
CASSQAYLGSEQYF
TGTGCCAGCAGCCAAGCCTACTTGGGCTCCGAGCAGTACTTC
>TRBV7-3|NA|TRBJ2-3|NA
CASSPPPGEVGTDTQYF
TGTGCCAGCAGCCCGCCCCCAGGGGAAGTCGGAACAGATACGCAGTATTTT
>TRBV5-1|NA|TRBJ2-1|many
CASSLLAVDHNEQFF
TGCGCCAGCAGCTTGCTGGCGGTTGACCACAATGAGCAGTTCTTC
>TRBV5-1|NA|TRBJ1-2|many
CASSSDGNYGYTF
TGCGCCAGCAGCTCGGACGGTAACTATGGCTACACCTTC
>TRBV7-6|NA|TRBJ2-2|few
CASSLLEVELFF
TGTGCCAGCAGCTTATTGGAAGTTGAGCTGTTTTTT
>TRBV11-2|NA|TRBJ1-2|NA
CASSLVETAHGYTF
TGTGCCAGCAGCTTAGTCGAGACTGCCCATGGCTACACCTTC